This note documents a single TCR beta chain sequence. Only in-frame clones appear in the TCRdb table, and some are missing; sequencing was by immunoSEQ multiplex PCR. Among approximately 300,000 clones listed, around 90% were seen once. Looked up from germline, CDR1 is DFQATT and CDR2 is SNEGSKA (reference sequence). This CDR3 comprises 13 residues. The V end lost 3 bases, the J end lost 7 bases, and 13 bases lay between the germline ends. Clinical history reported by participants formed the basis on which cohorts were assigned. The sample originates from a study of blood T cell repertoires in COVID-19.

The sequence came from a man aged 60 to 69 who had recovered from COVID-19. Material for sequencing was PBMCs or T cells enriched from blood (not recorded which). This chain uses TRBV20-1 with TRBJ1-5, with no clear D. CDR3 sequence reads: CSASVQAAQPQHF. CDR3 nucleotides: TGCAGTGCTAGTGTCCAGGCCGCCCAGCCCCAGCATTTT.